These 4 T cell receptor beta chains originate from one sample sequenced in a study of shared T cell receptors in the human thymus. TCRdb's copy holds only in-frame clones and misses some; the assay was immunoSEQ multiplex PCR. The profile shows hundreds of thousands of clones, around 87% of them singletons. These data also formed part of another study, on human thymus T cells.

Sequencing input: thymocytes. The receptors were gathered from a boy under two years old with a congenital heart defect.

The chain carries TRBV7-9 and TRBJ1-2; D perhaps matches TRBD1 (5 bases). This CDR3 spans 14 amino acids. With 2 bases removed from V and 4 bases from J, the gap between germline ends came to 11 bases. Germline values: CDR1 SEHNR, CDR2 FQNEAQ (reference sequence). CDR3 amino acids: CASSLSTASYGYTF. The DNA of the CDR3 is TGTGCCAGCAGCTTATCGACAGCCAGCTATGGCTACACCTTC.

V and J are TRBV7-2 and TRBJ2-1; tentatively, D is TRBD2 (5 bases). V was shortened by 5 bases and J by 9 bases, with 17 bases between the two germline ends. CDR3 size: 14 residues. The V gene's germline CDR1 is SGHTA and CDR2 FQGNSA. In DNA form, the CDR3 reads TGTGCCAGCAGCGATAGGAGGCTCGCCAGTGAGCAGTTCTTC. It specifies CASSDRRLASEQFF.

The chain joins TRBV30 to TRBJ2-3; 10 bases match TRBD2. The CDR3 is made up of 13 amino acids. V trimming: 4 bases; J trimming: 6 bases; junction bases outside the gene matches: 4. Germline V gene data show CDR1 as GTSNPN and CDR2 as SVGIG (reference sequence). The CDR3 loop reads CAWILAGDDTQYF. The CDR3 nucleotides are TGTGCCTGGATCCTAGCGGGGGATGATACGCAGTATTTT.

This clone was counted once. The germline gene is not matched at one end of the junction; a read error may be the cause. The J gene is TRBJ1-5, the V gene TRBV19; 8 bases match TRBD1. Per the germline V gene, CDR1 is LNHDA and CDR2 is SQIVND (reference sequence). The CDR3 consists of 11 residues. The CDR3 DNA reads TGCTCGACAGGGGAGGGTCAGCCCCAGCATTTT. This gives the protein CSTGEGQPQHF.